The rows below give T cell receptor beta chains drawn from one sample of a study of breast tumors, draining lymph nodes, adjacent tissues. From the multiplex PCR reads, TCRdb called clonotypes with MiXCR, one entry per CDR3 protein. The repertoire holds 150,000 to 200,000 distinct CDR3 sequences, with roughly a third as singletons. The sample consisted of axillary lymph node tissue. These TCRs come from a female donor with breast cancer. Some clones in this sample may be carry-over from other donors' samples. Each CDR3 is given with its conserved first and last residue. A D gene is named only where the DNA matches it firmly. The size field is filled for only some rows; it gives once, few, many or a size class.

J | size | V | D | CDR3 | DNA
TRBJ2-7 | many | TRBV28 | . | CASREPGQPYEQYF | TGTGCCAGCAGGGAGCCGGGACAACCCTACGAGCAGTACTTC
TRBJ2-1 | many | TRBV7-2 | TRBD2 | CASTNGRGDNEQFF | TGTGCCAGCACCAATGGGCGGGGGGACAATGAGCAGTTCTTC
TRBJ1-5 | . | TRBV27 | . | CASSLEGRRNQPQHF | TGTGCCAGCAGTTTAGAGGGGCGCAGAAATCAGCCCCAGCATTTT
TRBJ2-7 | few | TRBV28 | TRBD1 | CASRLRGTIDEQYF | TGTGCCAGCAGACTCAGGGGGACAATCGACGAGCAGTACTTC
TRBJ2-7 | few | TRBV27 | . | CASSLFIDRQYF | TGTGCCAGCAGTTTATTTATCGATAGGCAGTACTTC
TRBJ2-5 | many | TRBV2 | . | CASRGLQETQYF | TGTGCCAGCAGGGGGCTCCAAGAGACCCAGTACTTC
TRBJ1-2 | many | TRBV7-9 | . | CASSLGGAPNYGYTF | TGTGCCAGCAGCTTAGGAGGGGCACCTAACTATGGCTACACCTTC
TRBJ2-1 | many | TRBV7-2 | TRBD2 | CASSSQGLAYNEQFF | TGTGCCAGCAGCTCCCAAGGACTAGCGTACAATGAGCAGTTCTTC
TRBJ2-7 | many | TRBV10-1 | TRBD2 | CASMRGPAGGSYEQYF | TGCGCCAGCATGAGGGGTCCAGCGGGAGGGTCCTACGAGCAGTACTTC
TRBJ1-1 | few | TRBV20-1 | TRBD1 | CSARKGGGGVTEAFF | TGCAGTGCTAGGAAAGGGGGCGGAGGCGTCACTGAAGCTTTCTTT
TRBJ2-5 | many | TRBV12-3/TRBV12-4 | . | CASSPGETQYF | TGTGCCAGCAGCCCCGGAGAGACCCAGTACTTC